This T cell receptor (beta chain) is drawn from a study of CD8+ T cells in alopecia areata. CDR3 length equals 15 residues. Germline values: CDR1 ENHRY, CDR2 SYGVKD. Trimming took 3 bases from V and 2 from J; bases not matched to a gene: 5. Isolated RNA was reverse transcribed into cDNA used as the sequencing template. Clones were read by immunoSEQ multiplex PCR, and TCRdb kept only the in-frame ones, dropping some. This sample carries 150,000 to 200,000 clones, 55% to 75% of them seen once, and the ten largest clones take more than 5.5%. As for treatment: oral pan-JAK inhibitor, 5-10 mg twice daily. The sequence derives from a human donor with alopecia areata. The sample consisted of CD4+ T cells sorted from blood, taken at week 24, from a patient treated with tofacitinib. The V gene is TRBV10-3, the J gene TRBJ2-5; 8 bases match TRBD1. The CDR3 DNA reads as TGTGCCATCAGTGATTCGACAGGGGTGCAAGAGACCCAGTACTTC. This codes for CAISDSTGVQETQYF.